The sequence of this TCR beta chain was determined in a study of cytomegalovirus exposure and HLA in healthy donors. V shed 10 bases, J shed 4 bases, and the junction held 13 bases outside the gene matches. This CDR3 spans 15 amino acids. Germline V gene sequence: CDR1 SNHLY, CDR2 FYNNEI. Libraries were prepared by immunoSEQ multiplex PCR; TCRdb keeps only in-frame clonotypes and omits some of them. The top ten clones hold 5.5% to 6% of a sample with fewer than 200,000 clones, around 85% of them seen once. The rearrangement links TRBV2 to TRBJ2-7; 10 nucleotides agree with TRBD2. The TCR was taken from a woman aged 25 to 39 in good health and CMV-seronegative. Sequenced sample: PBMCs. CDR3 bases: TGTGCCATCGATCGGATAGCGGGGGGCCGGTACGAGCAGTACTTC. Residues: CAIDRIAGGRYEQYF.